These 23 T cell receptor beta chains originate from one sample sequenced in a study of STAT5B mutations in CD4+ large granular lymphocyte leukemia. Clones were sequenced by immunoSEQ multiplex PCR, and TCRdb holds only the in-frame ones, with some missing. The repertoire has over 25,000 clones, about four fifths of them found once; the top ten carry 0.3% to 0.4%. The specimen sequenced was CD4+ T cells from blood buffy coats. These receptors originate from a human donor in good health.

There are a few counts of this clone. The V call is TRBV5-4, the J call TRBJ1-1; D is possibly TRBD1 (6 bases). Per the germline V gene, CDR1 is SGHNT and CDR2 is YYREEE (reference sequence). The V and J ends lost 5 bases and 5 bases respectively, with 16 bases between them. The CDR3 length is 14 residues. The CDR3 sequence is CASRFKGVQTEAFF. The CDR3 nucleotides are TGTGCCAGCAGGTTCAAGGGGGTTCAAACTGAAGCTTTCTTT. The full variable domain, its missing parts supplied by reference TRBV5-4 and TRBJ1-1, is ETGVTQSPTHLIKTRGQQVTLRCSSQSGHNTVSWYQQALGQGPQFIFQYYREEENGRGNFPPRFSGLQFPNYSSELNVNALELDDSALYLCASRFKGVQTEAFFGQGTRLTVV.

J is TRBJ2-7 and V is TRBV6-1; the D is unclear. The V end was cut by 2 bases, the J end by 2 bases, with 10 bases between. Per germline, CDR1 MNHNS and CDR2 SASEGT. This CDR3 region has 14 residues. The CDR3 DNA sequence: TGTGCCAGCAGTGAATTCAGTGGACCCTACGAGCAGTACGTC. It yields the protein CASSEFSGPYEQYV.

V is TRBV7-2 and J is TRBJ2-1; weak D call: TRBD2 (5 bases). The CDR3 length is 12 residues. V gave up 5 bases and J gave up 12 bases, with 14 bases separating them. Germline CDR1 is SGHTA and CDR2 is FQGNSA. CDR3 sequence reads: CASSRTPGGQFF. CDR3 coding DNA: TGTGCCAGCAGCCGGACCCCAGGAGGGCAGTTCTTC.

V usage is TRBV7-9 and J usage is TRBJ2-7; 9 nucleotides line up with TRBD2. Germline CDR1 reads SEHNR; CDR2 reads FQNEAQ (reference sequence). The CDR3 is made up of 13 amino acids. The V gene end was trimmed by 5 bases and the J gene end by 6 bases; junction bases not matched to a gene: 5. The CDR3 nucleotides are TGTGCCAGCAGCCTCAAACTAGCGGGCGAGCAGTACTTC. It codes for CASSLKLAGEQYF.

The V gene is TRBV7-2, the J gene TRBJ2-3; no reliable D call. This CDR3 region has 13 residues. Germline V lookup: CDR1 SGHTA, CDR2 FQGNSA. Trimming cost V 5 bases and J 2 bases, with 8 bases left between them. CDR3: CASSRLPTDTQYF. Written as DNA, the CDR3 is TGTGCCAGCAGCCGTCTACCCACAGATACGCAGTATTTT.

The chain recombines TRBV7-6 with TRBJ2-4; D is undetermined. The germline V and J ends were trimmed by 0 bases and 6 bases, with 6 bases remaining between them. Germline V gives CDR1 SGHVS, CDR2 FNYEAQ. CDR3 size: 13 residues. The CDR3 DNA reads TGTGCCAGCAGCTTAGCGCATCCAAACATTCAGTACTTC. Translating gives CASSLAHPNIQYF.

This clone was found a few times. In DNA, the CDR3 is TGTGCCAGCAGCCTGTTCAATGAGCAGTTCTTC. Translation gives CASSLFNEQFF. This chain links TRBV7-9 with TRBJ2-1; no reliable D call. V lost 5 bases and J lost 6, with 5 bases in between. The germline CDR1 and CDR2 sequences are SEHNR and FQNEAQ (reference sequence). This CDR3 is built from 11 residues. The variable domain in full, completed from reference TRBV7-9 and TRBJ2-1, reads DTGVSQNPRHKITKRGQNVTFRCDPISEHNRLYWYRQTLGQGPEFLTYFQNEAQLEKSRLLSDRFSAERPKGSFSTLEIQRTEQGDSAMYLCASSLFNEQFFGPGTRLTVL.

The rearrangement joins TRBV5-4 to TRBJ2-7; D may be TRBD1 or TRBD2 (6 bases each). Between the trimmed V and J ends, which lost 5 bases and 7 bases, there was a span of 22 bases. Germline loops: CDR1 SGHNT, CDR2 YYREEE (reference sequence). This CDR3 is built from 15 residues. The chain's CDR3 is CASSPGGGNGVEQYV. CDR3 nucleotide sequence: TGTGCCAGCAGTCCTGGAGGGGGTAATGGTGTAGAGCAGTACGTC.

The chain joins TRBV10-3 to TRBJ2-1, with 15 bases lining up with TRBD2. V trimming: 0 bases; J trimming: 3 bases; junction bases outside the gene matches: 6. CDR1 and CDR2 (germline): ENHRY, SYGVKD. The CDR3 extends over 19 amino acids. The CDR3 bases are TGTGCCATCAGTGAGTCCTCTGGGACTAGCGGGAGGTTCTACAATGAGCAGTTCTTC. Amino acid sequence: CAISESSGTSGRFYNEQFF.

The V call is TRBV11-2, the J call TRBJ2-7, with TRBD2 as a possible D gene (5 bases). The CDR3 has 14 amino acids. V was shortened by 4 bases and J by 0 bases, with 10 bases between the two germline ends. Germline-derived CDR1 and CDR2 are SGHAT and FQNNGV. In DNA, the CDR3 is TGTGCCAGCAGCTCAACAGCGGACTCCTACGAGCAGTACTTC. It is translated as CASSSTADSYEQYF.

J is TRBJ2-7 and V is TRBV7-9; D is ambiguous. Trimming shortened V by 8 bases and J by 6 bases, and 14 bases separated the two germline ends. CDR3 size: 12 residues. Per germline, CDR1 SEHNR and CDR2 FQNEAQ (reference sequence). CDR3 nucleotides: TGTGCCAGCTCCCCCAAAGTTGGCGAGCAGTACTTC. Protein: CASSPKVGEQYF. Supplemented by reference TRBV7-9 and TRBJ2-7, the full variable domain reads DTGVSQNPRHKITKRGQNVTFRCDPISEHNRLYWYRQTLGQGPEFLTYFQNEAQLEKSRLLSDRFSAERPKGSFSTLEIQRTEQGDSAMYLCASSPKVGEQYFGPGTRLTVT.

In its sample, this clone was seen a few times. An end of the junction does not agree with germline; a read error may underlie this. J is TRBJ2-7 and V is TRBV11-2, with D maybe TRBD1 (6 bases). The CDR3 loop spans 14 amino acids. Germline CDR1 is SGHAT and CDR2 is FQNNGV. CDR3 sequence reads: CASSVDRYSYEQYF. CDR3 sequence (DNA): TGTGCCAGCAGCGTAGACAGGTACTCCTACGAGCAGTACTTC.

The chain combines TRBV9 with TRBJ1-4; 7 bases fit TRBD1. CDR3 length: 14 residues. V shed 3 bases and J 6 bases; nucleotides not matched to a gene: 5. CDR1 is SGDLS, CDR2 YYNGEE, per germline. DNA for the CDR3: TGTGCCAGCAGCGCCAACACAGGGGATGAAAAACTGTTTTTT. It encodes CASSANTGDEKLFF.

Comment on this clone: Relative to the germline gene, one junction end is altered; a read error may explain this. This chain links TRBV5-1 with TRBJ1-2; TRBD1 matches 10 bases. Per the germline V gene, CDR1 is SGHRS and CDR2 is YFSETQ. The CDR3 spans 13 residues. The CDR3 DNA follows: TGCGCCAGCACCTTGGGACAGGGGTATGGCTACACCTTC. Its translation is CASTLGQGYGYTF.

The J gene is TRBJ2-1, the V gene TRBV5-4; 12 bases align to TRBD2. Germline V gene data show CDR1 as SGHNT and CDR2 as YYREEE (reference sequence). The CDR3 sequence is 15 residues long. Trimming at V came to 3 bases and at J to 6 bases, leaving 4 bases not matched to a gene. CDR3 loop: CASSSTSGSANEQFF. The CDR3 nucleotides are TGTGCCAGCAGCTCGACTAGCGGGAGCGCCAATGAGCAGTTCTTC.

This chain joins TRBV5-6 and TRBJ2-6, with 7 bases lining up with TRBD1. The CDR3 runs to 16 residues. J lost 6 bases, V lost 1 base, and 7 bases had no gene match. CDR1 and CDR2 (germline): SGHDT, YYEEEE. The CDR3 DNA sequence: TGTGCCAGCAGCTTGTTTAGGGGGCTTGAGGCCAACGTCCTGACTTTC. Its translation: CASSLFRGLEANVLTF.

V gene TRBV7-9 combines with J gene TRBJ2-5, with D possibly called TRBD1 or TRBD2 (6 bases each). CDR3 length equals 14 residues. V dropped 4 bases and J dropped 5 bases, with 14 bases sitting between them. Germline V gene lookup returns CDR1 SEHNR and CDR2 FQNEAQ (reference sequence). The CDR3 loop is CASSSWGAGETQYF. The CDR3 DNA reads as TGTGCCAGCAGCTCCTGGGGGGCCGGGGAGACCCAGTACTTC.

The chain has TRBV11-2 and TRBJ2-7; possibly TRBD1 for D (5 bases). CDR1 SGHAT and CDR2 FQNNGV come from the germline V gene. This CDR3 region has 13 residues. Trimming removed 4 bases from V and 1 base from J, with 8 bases in between. The CDR3 region is CASSSRTSYEQYF. CDR3 bases: TGTGCCAGCAGCTCAAGGACATCCTACGAGCAGTACTTC.

J is TRBJ1-6 and V is TRBV7-9, with 7 nucleotides matching TRBD1. This CDR3 is built from 15 residues. The V segment lost 5 bases and the J segment 6 bases; nucleotides outside the gene matches: 7. CDR1 and CDR2 from the germline V gene are SEHNR and FQNEAQ (reference sequence). The CDR3 sequence is CASSHTRDSNSPLHF. CDR3 nucleotides: TGTGCCAGCAGCCATACACGGGACAGTAATTCACCCCTCCACTTT.

CDR3 nucleotide sequence: TGCAGCGCCGGGACCCCCGTAGATACGCAGTATTTT. Translation: CSAGTPVDTQYF. The chain links TRBV29-1 to TRBJ2-3; the D gene could be TRBD1 or TRBD2 (5 bases each). Germline CDR1 SQVTM, CDR2 ANQGSEA. The CDR3 totals 12 residues. Trimming cost V 7 bases and J 5 bases, with 13 bases left between them.

This chain connects TRBV2 to TRBJ2-3; D unclear. V was shortened by 6 bases and J by 2 bases, with 15 bases between the two germline ends. CDR3 size: 15 residues. Germline V CDR1 and CDR2: SNHLY, FYNNEI. CDR3 DNA sequence: TGTGCCAGCAGGGACCGCCCCATCTCCACAGATACGCAGTATTTT. Translation gives CASRDRPISTDTQYF.

This clone was counted a few times. The chain employs TRBV30 and TRBJ1-1; D unclear. The germline V and J ends were trimmed by 3 bases and 2 bases, with 10 bases remaining between them. Germline V gives CDR1 GTSNPN, CDR2 SVGIG (reference sequence). The CDR3 loop spans 13 amino acids. CDR3 DNA: TGTGCCTGGAGGACGTCAGAAAACACTGAAGCTTTCTTT. It encodes CAWRTSENTEAFF.

To note about this clone: Relative to the germline gene, one junction end is altered; a read error may explain this. The V and J genes are TRBV5-4 and TRBJ2-7; the match to TRBD2 covers 10 bases. This CDR3 region has 16 residues. Germline V gene lookup returns CDR1 SGHNT and CDR2 YYREEE (reference sequence). The CDR3 loop reads CASSPSFGLAAYEQYF. Written as DNA, the CDR3 is TGCGCCAGCAGCCCCTCGTTCGGACTAGCGGCCTACGAGCAGTACTTC.